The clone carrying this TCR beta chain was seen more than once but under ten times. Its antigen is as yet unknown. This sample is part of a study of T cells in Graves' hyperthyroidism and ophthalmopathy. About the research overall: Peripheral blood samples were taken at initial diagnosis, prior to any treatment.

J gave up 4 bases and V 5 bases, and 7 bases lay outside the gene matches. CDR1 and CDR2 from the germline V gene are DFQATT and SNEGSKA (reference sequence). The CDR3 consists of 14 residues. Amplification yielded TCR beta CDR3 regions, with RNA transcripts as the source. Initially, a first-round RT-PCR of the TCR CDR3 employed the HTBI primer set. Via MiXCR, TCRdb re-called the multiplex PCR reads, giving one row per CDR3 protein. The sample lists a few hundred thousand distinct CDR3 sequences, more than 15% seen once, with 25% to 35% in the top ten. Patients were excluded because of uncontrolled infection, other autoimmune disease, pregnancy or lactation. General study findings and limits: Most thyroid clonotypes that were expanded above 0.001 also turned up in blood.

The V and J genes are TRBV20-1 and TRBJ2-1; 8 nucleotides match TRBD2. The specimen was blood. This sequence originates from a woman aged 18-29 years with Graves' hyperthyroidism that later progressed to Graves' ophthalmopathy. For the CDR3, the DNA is TGCAGTGCTGAAGCGGGAGTCTCGTACAATGAGCAGTTCTTC. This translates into CSAEAGVSYNEQFF.